The 16 T cell receptor beta chains given below trace back to one sample, sequenced in a study of T-cell reconstitution after alpha-beta-depleted transplantation in children. As it was prepared, the TCRbeta library received unique molecular identifiers. TCRdb re-analysed the PCR reads in MiXCR, keeping a single row per CDR3 protein. The sample yields fewer than 350,000 distinct CDR3 sequences, 10% seen once. The source material was PBMCs, sampled before TCRalphabeta/CD19-depleted stem cell transplant. The receptors shown here come from a boy in the first two years of life with acute myeloid leukemia, due to receive a stem cell transplant.

This clonotype was found many times. The chain's CDR3 is CASSPRQSSYNEQFF. DNA for the CDR3: TGTGCCAGCAGCCCTCGACAGAGCTCCTACAATGAGCAGTTCTTC. The V and J genes are TRBV28 and TRBJ2-1, with D possibly TRBD1 on 5 matching bases. Germline assignment: CDR1 MDHEN and CDR2 SYDVKM. The CDR3 sequence is 15 residues long. Trimming took off 6 bases at V and 0 bases at J, with 12 bases between the two ends.

This clonotype was counted many times. This chain connects TRBV7-9 to TRBJ1-3; 8 nucleotides match TRBD1. Trimming cost V 3 bases and J 4 bases; bases outside gene matches: 5. Germline V gives CDR1 SEHNR, CDR2 FQNEAQ (reference sequence). CDR3 length: 15 amino acids. CDR3 protein: CASSLGQAYGNTIYF. CDR3 coding DNA: TGTGCCAGCAGCTTGGGACAGGCCTACGGAAACACCATATATTTT.

This clonotype was seen repeatedly, ten times or more. This chain connects TRBV10-2 to TRBJ2-5; TRBD2 aligns across 8 bases. Per germline, CDR1 WSHSY and CDR2 SAAADI. This CDR3 comprises 15 residues. J lost 4 bases, V lost 4 bases, and 8 bases had no gene match. CDR3 sequence reads: CASSGVSGILETQYF. CDR3 DNA: TGCGCCAGCAGTGGGGTTAGCGGGATCCTAGAGACCCAGTACTTC.

This clonotype was recorded at least ten times. V gene TRBV12-3 or TRBV12-4 combines with J gene TRBJ2-1, with 7 bases lining up with TRBD2. Trimming cost V 7 bases and J 6 bases; bases outside gene matches: 6. The CDR3 has 13 residues. The CDR3 here is CASTFPGGNEQFF. The CDR3 nucleotides are TGTGCCAGCACCTTTCCGGGGGGCAATGAGCAGTTCTTC.

This clonotype has at least ten counts. CDR3 amino acids: CAISESWRAYEQYF. The CDR3 nucleotides are TGTGCCATCAGTGAGTCGTGGAGGGCCTACGAGCAGTACTTC. The rearrangement links TRBV10-3 to TRBJ2-7; TRBD2 might be the D (6 bases). This CDR3 contains 14 residues. CDR1 is ENHRY, CDR2 SYGVKD, per germline. V lost 0 bases, J lost 2 bases, and 8 bases lay in between.

The rearrangement links TRBV6-5 to TRBJ2-3; D gene unclear. V shed 4 bases and J shed 9 bases, with 11 bases lying between them. This CDR3 contains 12 residues. Germline CDR1 is MNHEY and CDR2 is SVGAGI. CDR3 DNA sequence: TGTGCCAGCAGTTTCGATGGGAACACGCAGTATTTT. It yields the protein CASSFDGNTQYF.

This clonotype came up a few times. The rearrangement uses TRBV20-1 and TRBJ2-4, with D perhaps matching TRBD2 (6 bases). With 5 bases removed from V and 0 bases from J, the gap between germline ends came to 14 bases. Germline V gene data show CDR1 as DFQATT and CDR2 as SNEGSKA (reference sequence). The length of the CDR3 is 15 residues. The CDR3 region has the DNA TGCAGTGCTCCGGGGGTTACGGGAGCCAAAAACATTCAGTACTTC. Its translation is CSAPGVTGAKNIQYF.

The rearrangement uses TRBV5-1 and TRBJ2-7; 8 positions match TRBD1. Germline CDR1 SGHRS, CDR2 YFSETQ. This CDR3 contains 16 residues. V trimming: 4 bases; J trimming: 5 bases; junction bases outside the gene matches: 14. The CDR3 DNA is TGCGCCAGCAGCCAACTGTATAATCAGGGGGCAGACGAGCAGTACTTC. Its translation is CASSQLYNQGADEQYF. Full variable domain (outside the CDR3, taken from reference TRBV5-1 and TRBJ2-7): KAGVTQTPRYLIKTRGQQVTLSCSPISGHRSVSWYQQTPGQGLQFLFEYFSETQRNKGNFPGRFSGRQFSNSRSEMNVSTLELGDSALYLCASSQLYNQGADEQYFGPGTRLTVT.

V is TRBV15 and J is TRBJ2-1; 8 bases match TRBD2. CDR1 and CDR2 (germline): LNHNV, YYDKDF (reference sequence). The CDR3 extends over 15 amino acids. Trimming removed 3 bases from V and 9 bases from J; junction bases left unmatched: 10. The CDR3 nucleotides read TGTGCCACCAGCAGCGGGGCGGGGGGTTTCATTGAGCAGTTCTTC. Protein: CATSSGAGGFIEQFF.

This clonotype showed up many times. The rearrangement uses TRBV10-3 and TRBJ1-5, with D perhaps matching TRBD1 (6 bases). Deletions cut 4 bases from V and 0 bases from J, with 19 bases between. The germline CDR1 and CDR2 sequences are ENHRY and SYGVKD. The CDR3 sequence is 18 residues long. The CDR3 region is CAISATPTGSYSNQPQHF. DNA for the CDR3: TGTGCCATCAGTGCTACCCCGACAGGCTCTTATAGCAATCAGCCCCAGCATTTT.

This clonotype was counted many times. The chain has TRBV29-1 and TRBJ2-7; TRBD1 agrees at 8 bases. V lost 6 bases to trimming and J lost 2 bases; unmatched junction nucleotides: 6. CDR1 is SQVTM and CDR2 is ANQGSEA in the germline V gene. CDR3 length equals 13 residues. This CDR3 is CSVLDRGPYEQYF. The CDR3 DNA follows: TGCAGCGTCTTAGACAGGGGACCCTACGAGCAGTACTTC.

This clonotype was observed at least ten times. V and J are TRBV7-9 and TRBJ2-3, with D possibly being TRBD2 (6 bases). The CDR3 covers 16 residues. V lost 1 base, J lost 3 bases, and 14 bases lay in between. Germline V gene data show CDR1 as SEHNR and CDR2 as FQNEAQ (reference sequence). For the CDR3, the DNA is TGTGCCAGCAGCTTAGATGGGCTAGCGTGGACAGATACGCAGTATTTT. As protein: CASSLDGLAWTDTQYF.

This clonotype was seen repeatedly, ten times or more. The chain recombines TRBV5-1 with TRBJ2-1, with 10 positions matching TRBD2. V trimming: 5 bases; J trimming: 8 bases; junction bases outside the gene matches: 10. The CDR3 consists of 15 residues. Germline V gene lookup returns CDR1 SGHRS and CDR2 YFSETQ. CDR3 amino acids: CASRPPSGGVDEQFF. CDR3 bases: TGCGCCAGCAGGCCCCCTAGCGGGGGAGTCGATGAGCAGTTCTTC.

This clonotype was picked up many times. The CDR3 region is CSARGAPGQGRTDTQYF. CDR3 bases: TGCAGTGCTAGAGGAGCCCCGGGACAGGGGCGCACAGATACGCAGTATTTT. V gene TRBV20-1 combines with J gene TRBJ2-3; 10 nucleotides agree with TRBD1. This CDR3 has 17 residues. CDR1 and CDR2 (germline): DFQATT, SNEGSKA (reference sequence). V shed 1 base and J 1 base; nucleotides not matched to a gene: 8.

This clonotype has ten or more counts. The rearrangement joins TRBV10-3 to TRBJ2-7, with 11 positions matching TRBD1. CDR3 length equals 12 residues. V was clipped by 9 bases and J by 4 bases; unmatched bases: 2. Germline assignment: CDR1 ENHRY and CDR2 SYGVKD. The CDR3 nucleotides are TGTGCCATATGGGACAGGGGGTACGAGCAGTACTTC. As protein: CAIWDRGYEQYF.

This sequence joins TRBV28 and TRBJ2-5, with TRBD2 matching 13 bases. Germline-derived CDR1 and CDR2 are MDHEN and SYDVKM. This CDR3 comprises 17 residues. The V and J ends lost 6 bases and 1 base, in that order; junction bases with no gene match: 8. The CDR3 protein is CASSPGLAGALQETQYF. The CDR3 nucleotides read TGTGCCAGCAGCCCTGGACTAGCGGGGGCCCTCCAAGAGACCCAGTACTTC. Based on the CDR3 plus reference TRBV28 and TRBJ2-5, the full variable domain is DVKVTQSSRYLVKRTGEKVFLECVQDMDHENMFWYRQDPGLGLRLIYFSYDVKMKEKGDIPEGYSVSREKKERFSLILESASTNQTSMYLCASSPGLAGALQETQYFGPGTRLLVL.